This TCR beta chain is from a study of blood T cell repertoires in COVID-19. Study as a whole: Both acute and convalescent COVID-19 samples were obtained from the United States, Italy and Spain. Sample material is recorded as cDNA or gDNA derived from T cells, B-cell-depleted T cells, or PBMCs.

Adults between roughly 18 and 89 years of age took part from fewer than 30 US areas. Cohort 3 recovery required two negative PCRs, clearance, or symptom resolution. TCRdb keeps only in-frame clones here, not all; method: immunoSEQ multiplex PCR. Seen here are 300,000 to 350,000 clones, around nine tenths observed once, and the top ten hold 5% to 6%. Germline V lookup: CDR1 MDHEN, CDR2 SYDVKM. Trimming left V 1 base short and J 8 bases short, with 14 bases between. This CDR3 is built from 14 residues. What was sequenced was PBMCs or T cells enriched from blood (not recorded which). The chain recombines TRBV28 with TRBJ1-2, with a weak D call TRBD1 (5 bases). The sequence derives from a young man who had recovered from COVID-19. The CDR3 sequence: CASSLSAGGEGYTF. In DNA, the CDR3 is TGTGCCAGCAGTTTATCGGCCGGGGGTGAGGGCTACACCTTC.